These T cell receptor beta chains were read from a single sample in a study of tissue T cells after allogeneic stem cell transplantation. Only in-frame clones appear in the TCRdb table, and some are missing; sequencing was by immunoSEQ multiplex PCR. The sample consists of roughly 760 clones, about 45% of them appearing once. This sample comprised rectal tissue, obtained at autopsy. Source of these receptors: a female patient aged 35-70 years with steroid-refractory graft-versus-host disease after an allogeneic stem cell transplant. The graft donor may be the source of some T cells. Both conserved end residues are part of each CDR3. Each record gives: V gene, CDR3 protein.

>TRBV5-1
CASSLGVGFREKLFF
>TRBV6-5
CASSYSRRVEQYF
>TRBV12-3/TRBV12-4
CASSLVGGDEQFF
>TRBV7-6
CASILLGGETQYF
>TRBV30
CAWRGITGGFTEAFF
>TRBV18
CASSPGRDEKLFF
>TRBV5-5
CASSLVGVPGQPQHF
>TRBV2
CASTKQGAGETQYF
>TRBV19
CASRSGGGSPLHF
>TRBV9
CASSVGGAQGETQYF
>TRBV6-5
CASSYSGRTEAFF
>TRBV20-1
CSAGVNGGYTF
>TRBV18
CASSPRREGEAFF
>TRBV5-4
CASSLPAQNIQYF
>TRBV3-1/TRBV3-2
CASSHHTPTDTQYF
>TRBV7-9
CASSLGVMNTEAFF
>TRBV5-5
CASSHQQGVNYGYTF